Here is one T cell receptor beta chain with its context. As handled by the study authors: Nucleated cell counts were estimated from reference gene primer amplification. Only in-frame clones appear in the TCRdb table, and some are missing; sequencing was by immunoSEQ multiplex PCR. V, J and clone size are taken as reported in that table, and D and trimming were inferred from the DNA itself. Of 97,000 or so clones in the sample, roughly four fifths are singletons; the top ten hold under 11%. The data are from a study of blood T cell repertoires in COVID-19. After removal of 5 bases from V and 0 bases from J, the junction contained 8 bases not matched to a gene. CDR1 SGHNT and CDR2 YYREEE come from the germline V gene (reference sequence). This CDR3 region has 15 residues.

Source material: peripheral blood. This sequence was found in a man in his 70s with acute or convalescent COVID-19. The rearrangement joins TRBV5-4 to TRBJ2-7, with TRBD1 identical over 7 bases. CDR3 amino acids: CASRRDRVSSYEQYF. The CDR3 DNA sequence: TGTGCCAGCAGGAGAGACAGGGTTAGCTCCTACGAGCAGTACTTC.